Below, 26 T cell receptor beta chains from the same sample are listed, as sequenced in a study of blood T cell repertoires in COVID-19. This table comes from immunoSEQ multiplex PCR, and its TCRdb copy is limited to in-frame clones, with some not included. The sample has 100,000 to 150,000 clones; 70% to 80% are singletons. Sequenced material: peripheral blood. These receptors all come from a man aged 65 to 79 with acute or convalescent COVID-19.

The chain employs TRBV5-8 and TRBJ1-1; 10 bases line up with TRBD1. V was pared by 3 bases and J by 3 bases, with 5 bases of the junction left unmatched. CDR1 SGHTS and CDR2 YDEGEE come from the germline V gene. This CDR3 is built from 15 residues. The CDR3 nucleotides read TGTGCCAGCAGCTCAGGGACAGGGGCGGACACTGAAGCTTTCTTT. It translates to CASSSGTGADTEAFF. The full variable domain, its missing parts supplied by reference TRBV5-8 and TRBJ1-1, is EAGVTQSPTHLIKTRGQQATLRCSPISGHTSVYWYQQALGLGLQFLLWYDEGEERNRGNFPPRFSGRQFPNYSSELNVNALELEDSALYLCASSSGTGADTEAFFGQGTRLTVV.

This chain links TRBV27 with TRBJ2-5; a possible D gene is TRBD2 (5 bases). Germline V gives CDR1 MNHEY, CDR2 SMNVEV (reference sequence). The CDR3 is made up of 14 amino acids. V was pared by 5 bases and J by 4 bases, with 14 bases between. The CDR3 sequence is CASSPTTAGETQYF. CDR3 DNA sequence: TGTGCCAGCAGTCCAACCACGGCGGGAGAGACCCAGTACTTC.

The chain couples TRBV5-1 to TRBJ2-1, with TRBD2 matching 13 bases. Germline CDR1 is SGHRS and CDR2 is YFSETQ. The CDR3 is 15 amino acids. The trim removed 7 bases at V and 1 base at J, leaving 2 bases unmatched. The DNA of the CDR3 is TGCGCCAGCGGGGGACTAGCGGGATCCTACAATGAGCAGTTCTTC. This gives the protein CASGGLAGSYNEQFF.

The genes are TRBV7-9 and TRBJ2-2; D unclear. CDR3 length equals 14 residues. V was cut by 5 bases and J by 4 bases, with 11 bases left in between. Germline loops: CDR1 SEHNR, CDR2 FQNEAQ (reference sequence). This CDR3 is CASSRDTFTGELFF. The CDR3 DNA sequence: TGTGCCAGCAGCCGCGACACCTTCACCGGGGAGCTGTTTTTT.

This rearrangement joins TRBV6-2 or TRBV6-3 to TRBJ2-1; D is ambiguous. The germline V and J ends were trimmed by 4 bases and 6 bases, with 16 bases remaining between them. The V gene's germline CDR1 is MNHEY and CDR2 SVGEGT. The CDR3 runs to 15 residues. In DNA form, the CDR3 reads TGTGCCAGCAGTTCGCAGGAAGGAAGAAGCAATGAGCAGTTCTTC. This encodes CASSSQEGRSNEQFF.

The V and J genes are TRBV29-1 and TRBJ2-2, with 8 bases lining up with TRBD1. The CDR3 is 20 amino acids. Germline V gene sequence: CDR1 SQVTM, CDR2 ANQGSEA. The V segment lost 4 bases and the J segment 6 bases; nucleotides outside the gene matches: 25. CDR3 region: CSVGARLIRTGQGLSGELFF. The CDR3 DNA reads TGCAGCGTTGGGGCCCGCCTTATAAGGACAGGACAGGGTCTCTCCGGGGAGCTGTTTTTT.

This chain links TRBV24-1 with TRBJ2-3; 10 nucleotides align to TRBD2. This CDR3 has 18 residues. The V gene end was trimmed by 1 base and the J gene end by 4 bases; junction bases not matched to a gene: 10. The germline V gene has CDR1 KGHDR and CDR2 SFDVKD. The CDR3 DNA reads TGTGCCACCAGTGATTTTACCTCCCTAGCGGGAGCGGCAGATACGCAGTATTTT. Protein sequence: CATSDFTSLAGAADTQYF.

The gene calls are TRBV3-1 (or the pseudogene TRBV3-2) and TRBJ2-7; D call uncertain. The CDR3 is 11 amino acids. V gave up 0 bases and J gave up 7 bases, with 4 bases separating them. Per the germline V gene, CDR1 is LGHDT and CDR2 is YNNKEL (reference sequence). As DNA, the CDR3 is TGTGCCAGCAGCCAAGATCTGGAGCAGTACTTC. This sequence encodes CASSQDLEQYF.

The chain couples TRBV3-1 (or the pseudogene TRBV3-2) to TRBJ2-5, with D possibly TRBD2 on 6 matching bases. The CDR3 covers 15 residues. Trimming left V 4 bases short and J 4 bases short, with 16 bases between. Per germline, CDR1 LGHDT and CDR2 YNNKEL (reference sequence). The CDR3 DNA sequence: TGTGCCAGCAGCCCGCGTGGCGGGGTGGGAGAGACCCAGTACTTC. This sequence encodes CASSPRGGVGETQYF.

CDR3 nucleotides: TGTGCCACCGGGGGGCGGGACAGCCGAAATCAGCCCCAGCATTTT. This translates into CATGGRDSRNQPQHF. This chain joins TRBV24-1 and TRBJ1-5, with 7 bases lining up with TRBD1. This CDR3 is built from 15 residues. Trimming took 9 bases from V and 4 from J; bases not matched to a gene: 11. Germline V gene data show CDR1 as KGHDR and CDR2 as SFDVKD.

The chain has TRBV19 and TRBJ2-7; 10 nucleotides match TRBD1. This CDR3 has 15 amino acids. Germline CDR1 LNHDA, CDR2 SQIVND (reference sequence). Unmatched junction bases numbered 6, after V lost 4 bases and J lost 3 bases. The CDR3 reads CASSRGQGTSYEQYF. CDR3 sequence (DNA): TGTGCCAGTAGTAGGGGACAGGGGACCAGCTACGAGCAGTACTTC.

The V call is TRBV4-1, the J call TRBJ2-7, with D hard to call. The length of the CDR3 is 14 residues. V shed 0 bases and J shed 0 bases, with 6 bases lying between them. The germline gives CDR1 MGHRA, CDR2 YSYEKL. The CDR3 loop reads CASSQESVSYEQYF. DNA for the CDR3: TGCGCCAGCAGCCAAGAGTCAGTCTCCTACGAGCAGTACTTC.

This clone was picked up a small number of times. The V call is TRBV6-1, the J call TRBJ2-5, with D maybe TRBD2 (5 bases). CDR3 size: 14 residues. The germline V gene encodes CDR1 MNHNS and CDR2 SASEGT. V was trimmed by 1 base and J by 3 bases, leaving 9 bases between them. The CDR3 bases are TGTGCCAGCAGTGAAGGGCTGCGGGAAGAGACCCAGTACTTC. Translated: CASSEGLREETQYF.

The chain links TRBV4-1 to TRBJ2-5, with TRBD2 matching 12 bases. In germline, CDR1 is MGHRA, CDR2 YSYEKL. The CDR3 loop spans 18 amino acids. V shed 0 bases, J shed 4 bases, and the junction held 9 bases outside the gene matches. The CDR3 is CASSQDFRSSGRGETQYF. CDR3 nucleotides: TGCGCCAGCAGCCAAGATTTCAGGTCTAGCGGGAGGGGAGAGACCCAGTACTTC.

The chain employs TRBV3-1 (or the pseudogene TRBV3-2) and TRBJ2-7; TRBD1 matches at 9 bases. V lost 2 bases and J lost 3; bases outside the gene matches: 2. Germline V gives CDR1 LGHDT, CDR2 YNNKEL (reference sequence). The CDR3 covers 14 residues. CDR3 nucleotide sequence: TGTGCCAGCAGCCAACGACAGGGGGTCTACGAGCAGTACTTC. This translates into CASSQRQGVYEQYF.

The chain has TRBV28 and TRBJ2-3; tentatively, D is TRBD1 (6 bases). Germline V lookup: CDR1 MDHEN, CDR2 SYDVKM. CDR3 length: 15 amino acids. V was trimmed by 8 bases and J by 3 bases, leaving 18 bases between them. CDR3 in DNA: TGTGCCAGCGGGGGAAGGGGGAGAGGGACAGATACGCAGTATTTT. Translated: CASGGRGRGTDTQYF.

This clone was detected a few times. The chain combines TRBV19 with TRBJ2-2; D not certain. Germline CDR1 is LNHDA and CDR2 is SQIVND (reference sequence). The CDR3 sequence is 15 residues long. The V and J ends lost 4 bases and 1 base respectively, with 10 bases between them. Here the CDR3 DNA reads TGTGCCAGTAGTAAATCCCGGGTGAACACCGGGGAGCTGTTTTTT. Translation gives CASSKSRVNTGELFF.

The rearrangement links TRBV23-1 to TRBJ2-1; D possibly corresponds to TRBD2 (5 bases). TRBV23-1 is an open reading frame whose function is uncertain. The CDR3 is 16 residues long. The V end was cut by 0 bases, the J end by 0 bases, with 9 bases between. CDR3 region: CASSQSTGSSYNEQFF. Here the CDR3 DNA reads TGCGCCAGCAGTCAATCAACTGGGAGCTCCTACAATGAGCAGTTCTTC.

The chain links TRBV28 to TRBJ2-5; 8 nucleotides agree with TRBD2. CDR1 and CDR2 from the germline V gene are MDHEN and SYDVKM. After removal of 7 bases from V and 2 bases from J, the junction contained 6 bases not matched to a gene. This CDR3 contains 14 residues. The CDR3 reads CASTSGLGQETQYF. Here the CDR3 DNA reads TGTGCCAGCACCTCGGGACTAGGTCAAGAGACCCAGTACTTC.

This clone has a handful of counts. The chain is built from TRBV3-1 (or the pseudogene TRBV3-2) and TRBJ1-3; 7 bases map to TRBD1. The V gene end was trimmed by 5 bases and the J gene end by 2 bases; junction bases not matched to a gene: 3. The CDR3 has 14 amino acids. From germline, CDR1 is LGHDT and CDR2 YNNKEL (reference sequence). CDR3 nucleotides: TGTGCCAGCAGCGACAGGGCTACTGGAAACACCATATATTTT. Protein sequence: CASSDRATGNTIYF.

The J gene is TRBJ1-3, the V gene TRBV4-3; TRBD1 matches 8 bases. The J segment lost 1 base and the V segment lost 4 bases, leaving 6 bases of the junction unmatched. There are 16 residues in the CDR3. Germline CDR1 LGHNA, CDR2 YSLEER. CDR3 nucleotides: TGCGCCAGCAGCCTCGAGGGACAGGTATCTGGAAACACCATATATTTT. Translated, it gives CASSLEGQVSGNTIYF.

The gene calls are TRBV30 and TRBJ1-6; D unresolved. Germline lookup yields CDR1 GTSNPN and CDR2 SVGIG (reference sequence). Between the trimmed V and J ends, which lost 0 bases and 10 bases, there was a span of 13 bases. The CDR3 has 14 amino acids. The CDR3 here is CAWSVLDGVSPLHF. The DNA for the CDR3 is TGTGCCTGGAGTGTACTGGACGGGGTATCACCCCTCCACTTT. Complete variable domain (other parts from reference TRBV30 and TRBJ1-6): SQTIHQWPATLVQPVGSPLSLECTVEGTSNPNLYWYRQAAGRGLQLLFYSVGIGQISSEVPQNLSASRPQDRQFILSSKKLLLSDSGFYLCAWSVLDGVSPLHFGNGTRLTVT.

This chain joins TRBV7-9 and TRBJ2-2; TRBD2 aligns across 12 bases. CDR3 size: 16 residues. Germline V gene sequence: CDR1 SEHNR, CDR2 FQNEAQ (reference sequence). The V gene end was trimmed by 5 bases and the J gene end by 4 bases; junction bases not matched to a gene: 5. The CDR3 reads CASSLLTSGSTGELFF. The CDR3 DNA is TGTGCCAGCAGCCTACTGACTAGCGGGAGCACCGGGGAGCTGTTTTTT.

The V call is TRBV14, the J call TRBJ1-1, with TRBD1 identical over 7 bases. Losses at the gene ends were 4 bases for V and 4 bases for J; bases not matched to a gene: 3. The germline V gene has CDR1 SGHDN and CDR2 FVKESK. The CDR3 is made up of 13 amino acids. The CDR3: CASSLQGSTEAFF. The CDR3 DNA follows: TGTGCCAGCAGCCTACAGGGGAGCACTGAAGCTTTCTTT.

The chain carries TRBV15 and TRBJ1-5; unclear D gene. CDR1 and CDR2 from the germline V gene are LNHNV and YYDKDF (reference sequence). CDR3 size: 17 residues. Trimming pared 0 bases from V and 4 bases from J, leaving 16 bases between. Here the CDR3 DNA reads TGTGCCACCAGCAGAGATGGCCCCGAAGGGAGAAATCAGCCCCAGCATTTT. It yields the protein CATSRDGPEGRNQPQHF.

This clone was seen only once. Being one base from a much bigger clone, this may be a read error. The chain is built from TRBV3-1 (or the pseudogene TRBV3-2) and TRBJ1-4; TRBD1 aligns across 7 bases. CDR1 and CDR2 from the germline V gene are LGHDT and YNNKEL (reference sequence). There are 15 residues in the CDR3. V shed 4 bases and J 6 bases; nucleotides not matched to a gene: 8. The CDR3 bases are TGTGCCAGCAGCCCTCAAGGTCAGGGGGATGAAAAACTGTTTTTT. It codes for CASSPQGQGDEKLFF.